One and the same sample provided the 5 T cell receptor beta chains below, sequenced in a study of vaccination and CD4 T cells after COVID-19. One entry per CDR3 protein results from TCRdb running MiXCR on the PCR reads. The sample lists 26,000 or so distinct CDR3 sequences, 50% occurring once. Time point: late sampling 161 to 241 days after vaccination in a few convalescent patients. Here the sequenced sample was CD4+ T cells from blood, taken about 7 months after SARS-CoV-2 vaccination. These receptors were obtained from a human donor who had recovered from COVID-19.

This clonotype is categorized as medium-sized. The V gene is TRBV27, the J gene TRBJ1-5; D unclear. V was cut by 3 bases and J by 3 bases, with 3 bases left in between. CDR1 MNHEY and CDR2 SMNVEV come from the germline V gene (reference sequence). The CDR3 length is 12 residues. The CDR3 protein is CASSFPNQPQHF. DNA for the CDR3: TGTGCCAGCAGTTTTCCCAATCAGCCCCAGCATTTT.

The chain combines TRBV7-9 with TRBJ1-3; no firm D call. Between the trimmed V and J ends, which lost 4 bases and 0 bases, there was a span of 13 bases. The germline gives CDR1 SEHNR, CDR2 FQNEAQ (reference sequence). This CDR3 has 16 amino acids. The CDR3 sequence is CASSSGGYRSGNTIYF. The CDR3 DNA follows: TGTGCCAGCAGCTCAGGAGGGTACCGCTCTGGAAACACCATATATTTT.

The chain uses TRBV2 and TRBJ1-6; unclear D gene. In germline, CDR1 is SNHLY, CDR2 FYNNEI. V gave up 4 bases and J gave up 9 bases, with 10 bases separating them. The CDR3 sequence is 13 residues long. CDR3 sequence (DNA): TGTGCCAGCAGTGTTCAGGACGGTTCACCCCTCCACTTT. Translating it yields CASSVQDGSPLHF.

This rearrangement joins TRBV6-1 to TRBJ1-6, with a possible D match to TRBD1 (5 bases). Germline loops: CDR1 MNHNS, CDR2 SASEGT. Trimming removed 6 bases from V and 5 bases from J, with 8 bases in between. CDR3 length: 13 amino acids. This CDR3 reads CASRGTDNSPLHF. CDR3 DNA: TGTGCCAGCAGAGGGACGGATAATTCACCCCTCCACTTT.

The chain employs TRBV5-8 and TRBJ1-6; D uncertain. CDR3 length equals 13 residues. The germline V gene encodes CDR1 SGHTS and CDR2 YDEGEE. Trimming took off 0 bases at V and 6 bases at J, with 4 bases between the two ends. The CDR3 loop is CASSLDGNSPLHF. In nucleotides, the CDR3 is TGTGCCAGCAGCTTGGACGGTAATTCACCCCTCCACTTT.